The rows below give T cell receptor beta chains drawn from one sample of a study of blood T cell repertoires in COVID-19. Generated by immunoSEQ multiplex PCR, the TCRdb table keeps only in-frame clones and is missing some. The sample holds 100,000 or so clones, 84% seen once. Sequencing used peripheral blood. The receptors were gathered from a human donor in a cohort sampled during active COVID-19. Both conserved end residues are part of each CDR3. D genes are given only for firm matches. For some rows the clone size is stated as once, few or many, or as a class when expanded; others skip it.

>TRBV9|few|TRBJ2-7|TRBD1
TGTGCCAGCAGCGTAGAGGGGGCCGGTGAGCAGTACTTC
CASSVEGAGEQYF
>TRBV21-1|once|TRBJ2-1|.
TGTGCCAGCAGCTCAGGACTAGCGGGGGGTACGTACAATGAGCAGTTCTTC
CASSSGLAGGTYNEQFF
>TRBV9|.|TRBJ1-3|.
TGTGCCAGCAGCGTGACAGGTTCTGATGGAAACACCATATATTTT
CASSVTGSDGNTIYF
>TRBV5-8|.|TRBJ2-3|.
TGTGCCAGCAGCTCACACCCTGCGGGAAGCACAGATACGCAGTATTTT
CASSSHPAGSTDTQYF
>TRBV6-5|.|TRBJ1-1|TRBD1
TGTGCCAGCAGCCTGGACAGGGGGGACACTGAAGCTTTCTTT
CASSLDRGDTEAFF
>TRBV7-2|.|TRBJ2-2|TRBD2
TGTGCCAGCAGCTTAGCACTCGGGGGGGCCGTGGCCGGGGAGCTGTTTTTT
CASSLALGGAVAGELFF
>TRBV10-3|few|TRBJ1-1|.
TGTGCCATCAGTGAGGCGGTGAACACTGAAGCTTTCTTT
CAISEAVNTEAFF
>TRBV11-3|once|TRBJ2-5|.
TGTGCCAGCAGCTCCGGGACCCAGTACTTC
CASSSGTQYF
>TRBV7-9|.|TRBJ1-1|.
TGTGCCAGCAGCCTAAGCTGGACTGAAGCTTTCTTT
CASSLSWTEAFF
>TRBV10-3|.|TRBJ2-7|.
TGTGCCATCAGTGAGTCAATGGGGGCAATATACGAGCAGTACTTC
CAISESMGAIYEQYF
>TRBV11-3|.|TRBJ2-2|TRBD2
TGTGCCAGCAGCTTAACTAGCGGGGGAGGTGCCGGGGAGCTGTTTTTT
CASSLTSGGGAGELFF
>TRBV9|.|TRBJ2-1|TRBD2
TGTGCCAGCAGCGCCCCGCGGGGGGGCGGCTACAATGAGCAGTTCTTC
CASSAPRGGGYNEQFF
>TRBV28|.|TRBJ2-4|.
TGTGCCAGCAGTACCAAGGACTACTTAGCCAAAAACATTCAGTACTTC
CASSTKDYLAKNIQYF
>TRBV7-2|.|TRBJ2-5|TRBD2
TGTGCCAGCAGCCGGACTAGCGGGGTTGGGACCCAGTACTTC
CASSRTSGVGTQYF
>TRBV15|.|TRBJ2-7|.
TGTGCCACCAGCAAGGACAGCTCCTACGAGCAGTACTTC
CATSKDSSYEQYF
>TRBV2|few|TRBJ1-1|.
TGTGCCAGCAGTTTTTTTGGCCTAAGCGGAACTGAAGCTTTCTTT
CASSFFGLSGTEAFF
>TRBV7-9|few|TRBJ1-6|.
TGTGCCAGCAGCTTACGGGATTCACCCCTCCACTTT
CASSLRDSPLHF
>TRBV6-1|.|TRBJ1-1|.
TGTGCCAGCAGTGAAGCCTACCCCTCTGAAGCTTTCTTT
CASSEAYPSEAFF
>TRBV7-6|.|TRBJ1-3|.
TGTGCCAGCAGCTCTACAGGGATCTCTGGAAACACCATATATTTT
CASSSTGISGNTIYF
>TRBV10-3|.|TRBJ2-7|TRBD1
TGTGCCATCAGTGAGCCCGGGACAGGGTTCCACGAGCAGTACTTC
CAISEPGTGFHEQYF
>TRBV7-9|few|TRBJ2-3|.
TGTGCCAGCAGCCGTTCTTCTAGCGCAGATACGCAGTATTTT
CASSRSSSADTQYF
>TRBV7-2|.|TRBJ2-1|TRBD2
TGTGCCAGCAGCTTATACGGGGGGGTATACAATGAGCAGTTCTTC
CASSLYGGVYNEQFF
>TRBV5-8|.|TRBJ1-1|TRBD1
TGTGCCAGCCCGGGGACAGGGAACACTGAAGCTTTCTTT
CASPGTGNTEAFF
>TRBV5-4|.|TRBJ2-5|.
TGTGCCAGCAGCGACCGCAGGGGACAACAGACCCAGTACTTC
CASSDRRGQQTQYF
>TRBV6-5|.|TRBJ1-2|.
TGTGCCAGCAGCCGTTACGCCTCGGGAAGGTATGGCTACACCTTC
CASSRYASGRYGYTF
>TRBV5-1|once|TRBJ2-3|TRBD2
TGCGCCAGCAGCTTGAGCGGGGCGAGCACAGATACGCAGTATTTT
CASSLSGASTDTQYF
>TRBV27|.|TRBJ2-5|TRBD2
TGTGCCAGCAGTTTCGGGGGGTGGGAGACCCAGTACTTC
CASSFGGWETQYF
>TRBV10-2|.|TRBJ2-3|.
TGCGCCAGCAGTGAGGTGGCGGGTCCAGATACGCAGTATTTT
CASSEVAGPDTQYF
>TRBV12-3/TRBV12-4|.|TRBJ2-3|.
TGTGCCAGCTGCGGAGATACGCAGTATTTT
CASCGDTQYF
>TRBV7-6|.|TRBJ2-1|TRBD1
TGTGCCAGCAGCTCCGAGGGACAGGTTAGCTCCTACAATGAGCAGTTCTTC
CASSSEGQVSSYNEQFF
>TRBV19|few|TRBJ2-7|TRBD2
TGTGCCAGTAGTACAGCGACTAGCGGCCGACCATACGAGCAGTACTTC
CASSTATSGRPYEQYF
>TRBV11-3|once|TRBJ2-3|.
TGTGCCAGCAGCCCGGGCACAGATACGCAGTATTTT
CASSPGTDTQYF
>TRBV5-1|once|TRBJ2-3|.
TGCGCCAGCACCCTTGGTGGGGGACACACAGATACGCAGTATTTT
CASTLGGGHTDTQYF
>TRBV2|.|TRBJ2-7|.
TGTGCCAGCAGTGGGTGGGGGCTTTCCACCTACGAGCAGTACTTC
CASSGWGLSTYEQYF
>TRBV2|.|TRBJ1-2|TRBD1
TGTGCCAGCAGAAAAGGACAGGTCGAGGGGTATGGCTACACCTTC
CASRKGQVEGYGYTF
>TRBV6-9|.|TRBJ2-1|.
TGTGCCAGCAGTTCACTGGGCTCCGCTCATGGTGAGTTCTTC
CASSSLGSAHGEFF
>TRBV30|.|TRBJ2-7|TRBD2
TGTGCCTGGGGGACTAGCGGGGGACCCTACGAGCAGTACTTC
CAWGTSGGPYEQYF
>TRBV20-1|once|TRBJ1-6|.
TGCAGTGCTAGAGATTCCCAGTTT
CSARDSQF
>TRBV18|.|TRBJ2-2|TRBD2
TGTGCCAGCTCACCAAACCTAGCGGACACCGGGGAGCTGTTTTTT
CASSPNLADTGELFF
>TRBV7-2|.|TRBJ2-7|.
TGTGCCAGCAGCTTCCCCCCCGGGAGGACAGCCGGCGACGAGCAGTACTTC
CASSFPPGRTAGDEQYF
>TRBV12-5|.|TRBJ2-1|TRBD2
TGTGCTAGTGGTTTGGTACGGGGGACTAGCCCAAGAGAAGAGCAGTTCTTC
CASGLVRGTSPREEQFF
>TRBV2|.|TRBJ2-7|TRBD1
TGTGCCAGCAGCACAAACCCGGGACAGGGCGGGGAGCAGTACTTC
CASSTNPGQGGEQYF
>TRBV11-3|.|TRBJ2-7|TRBD1
TGTGCCATACGAAATACAGGGGCTCACGAGCAGTACTTC
CAIRNTGAHEQYF